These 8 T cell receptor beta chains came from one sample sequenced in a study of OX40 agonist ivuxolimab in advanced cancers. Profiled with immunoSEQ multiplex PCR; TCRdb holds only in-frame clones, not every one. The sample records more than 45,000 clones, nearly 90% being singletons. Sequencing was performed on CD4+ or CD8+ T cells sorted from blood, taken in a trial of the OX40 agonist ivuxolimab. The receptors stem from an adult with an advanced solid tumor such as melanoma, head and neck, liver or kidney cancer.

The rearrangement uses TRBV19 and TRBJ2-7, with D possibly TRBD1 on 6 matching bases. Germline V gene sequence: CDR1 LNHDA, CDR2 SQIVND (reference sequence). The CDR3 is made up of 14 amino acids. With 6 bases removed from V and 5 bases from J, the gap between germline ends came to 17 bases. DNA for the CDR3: TGTGCCAGTAGACCCAGGGGCGGCCTACACGAGCAGTACTTC. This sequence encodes CASRPRGGLHEQYF.

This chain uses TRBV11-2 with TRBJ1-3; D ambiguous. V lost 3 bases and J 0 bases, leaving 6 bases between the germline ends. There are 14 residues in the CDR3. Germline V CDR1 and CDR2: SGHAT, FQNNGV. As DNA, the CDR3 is TGTGCCAGCAGCTTTACAGCCTCTGGAAACACCATATATTTT. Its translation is CASSFTASGNTIYF.

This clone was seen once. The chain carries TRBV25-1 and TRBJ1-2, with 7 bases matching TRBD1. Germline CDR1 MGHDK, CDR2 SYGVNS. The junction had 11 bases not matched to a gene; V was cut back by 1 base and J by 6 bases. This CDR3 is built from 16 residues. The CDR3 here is CASSELGTAQGNGYTF. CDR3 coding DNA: TGTGCCAGCAGTGAATTGGGTACAGCACAGGGGAATGGCTACACCTTC.

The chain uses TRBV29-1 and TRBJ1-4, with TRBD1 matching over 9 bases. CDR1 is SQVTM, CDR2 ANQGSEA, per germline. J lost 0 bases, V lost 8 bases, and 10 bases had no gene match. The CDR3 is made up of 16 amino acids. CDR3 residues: CSPRDRDRATNEKLFF. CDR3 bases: TGCAGCCCCCGGGACAGGGACCGTGCAACTAATGAAAAACTGTTTTTT.

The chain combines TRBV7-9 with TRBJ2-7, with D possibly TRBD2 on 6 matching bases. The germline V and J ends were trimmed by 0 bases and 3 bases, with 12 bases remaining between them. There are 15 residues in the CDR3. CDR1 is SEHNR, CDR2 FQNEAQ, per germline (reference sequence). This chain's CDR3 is CASSLAPGELYEQYF. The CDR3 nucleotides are TGTGCCAGCAGCTTAGCCCCGGGGGAACTCTACGAGCAGTACTTC. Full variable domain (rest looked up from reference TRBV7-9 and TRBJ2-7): DTGVSQNPRHKITKRGQNVTFRCDPISEHNRLYWYRQTLGQGPEFLTYFQNEAQLEKSRLLSDRFSAERPKGSFSTLEIQRTEQGDSAMYLCASSLAPGELYEQYFGPGTRLTVT.

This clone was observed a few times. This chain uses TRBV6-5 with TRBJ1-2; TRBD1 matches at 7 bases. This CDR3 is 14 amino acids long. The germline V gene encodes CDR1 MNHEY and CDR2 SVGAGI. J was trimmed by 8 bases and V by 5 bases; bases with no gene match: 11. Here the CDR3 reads CASSGLTGFGGYTF. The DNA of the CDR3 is TGTGCCAGCAGTGGCCTGACAGGGTTTGGCGGCTACACCTTC.

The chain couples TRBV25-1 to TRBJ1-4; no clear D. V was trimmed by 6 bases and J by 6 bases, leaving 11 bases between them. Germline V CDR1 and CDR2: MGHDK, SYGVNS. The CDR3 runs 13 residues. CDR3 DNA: TGTGCCAGCAGGCGGCGGGGTGATGAAAAACTGTTTTTT. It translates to CASRRRGDEKLFF. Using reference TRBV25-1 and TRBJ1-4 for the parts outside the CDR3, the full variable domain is EADIYQTPRYLVIGTGKKITLECSQTMGHDKMYWYQQDPGMELHLIHYSYGVNSTEKGDLSSESTVSRIRTEHFPLTLESARPSHTSQYLCASRRRGDEKLFFGSGTQLSVL.

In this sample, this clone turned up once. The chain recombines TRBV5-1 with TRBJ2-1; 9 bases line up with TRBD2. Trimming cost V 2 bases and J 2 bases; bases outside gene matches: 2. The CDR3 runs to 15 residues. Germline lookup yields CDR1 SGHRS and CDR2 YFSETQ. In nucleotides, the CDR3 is TGCGCCAGCAGCTTTTCTAGCGGGGCCTACAATGAGCAGTTCTTC. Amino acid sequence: CASSFSSGAYNEQFF.